These 6 T cell receptor beta chains originate from one sample sequenced in a study of technical replicates of blood from a few donors (dated 2017 in TCRdb). Library preparation was by the immunoSEQ multiplex PCR assay. TCRdb carries this immuneACCESS record with in-frame sequences only. Its versions omit some clonotypes, under half of them owing to an unresolved V gene in the studies checked, with the rest unexplained. The sample contains around 90,000 clones, just under 95% of them found a single time. Around 0.25% of the sample is taken by the ten largest. Specimen: T cells isolated from PBMCs. Receptors were obtained from a human donor in good health.

The chain links TRBV5-6 to TRBJ1-1; 7 bases match TRBD1. Losses at the gene ends were 4 bases for V and 4 bases for J; bases not matched to a gene: 10. Germline-derived CDR1 and CDR2 are SGHDT and YYEEEE. This CDR3 is 15 amino acids long. The CDR3 region has the DNA TGTGCCAGCAGCGCCATAGACAGGGACGGCACTGAAGCTTTCTTT. Amino acid sequence: CASSAIDRDGTEAFF.

The CDR3 is CAIKAGEDYEQYF. CDR3 sequence (DNA): TGTGCCATCAAGGCGGGGGAGGACTACGAGCAGTACTTC. This chain uses TRBV10-3 with TRBJ2-7; 7 bases map to TRBD2. Germline V gene data show CDR1 as ENHRY and CDR2 as SYGVKD. Unmatched junction bases numbered 6, after V lost 7 bases and J lost 3 bases. The CDR3 totals 13 residues.

The V call is TRBV23-1, the J call TRBJ1-2; a possible D gene is TRBD1 (6 bases). TRBV23-1 is sorted into the ORF group, with uncertain function. The V end was cut by 2 bases, the J end by 5 bases, with 18 bases between. This CDR3 has 16 amino acids. This CDR3 reads CASSQGSPDRGYGYTF. Here the CDR3 DNA reads TGCGCCAGCAGTCAAGGGTCCCCGGACAGAGGTTATGGCTACACCTTC.

The chain links TRBV18 to TRBJ2-1; 12 positions match TRBD2. V dropped 5 bases and J dropped 5; count of bases not matched to a gene: 13. CDR3 length: 18 residues. Looked up from germline, CDR1 is KGHSH and CDR2 is LQKENI. CDR3 amino acids: CASSARNQGLAGNNEQFF. As DNA, the CDR3 is TGTGCCAGCTCAGCACGCAACCAGGGACTAGCGGGTAACAATGAGCAGTTCTTC.

J is TRBJ2-7 and V is TRBV6-4, with D perhaps TRBD2 (5 bases). The CDR3 consists of 11 residues. CDR1 MRHNA and CDR2 SNTAGT come from the germline V gene. The V and J ends lost 11 bases and 6 bases respectively, with 14 bases between them. The CDR3 DNA follows: TGTGCCGGAGGAAGCTGGCGCGAGCAGTACTTC. It is translated as CAGGSWREQYF.

V gene TRBV5-5 combines with J gene TRBJ2-7; a weak D match, TRBD1 (5 bases). The germline V gene encodes CDR1 SGHKS and CDR2 YYEKEE (reference sequence). This CDR3 has 12 amino acids. Trimming took 4 bases from V and 4 from J, leaving 9 bases between them. CDR3 sequence: CASSITGYEQYF. CDR3 nucleotide sequence: TGTGCCAGCAGCATTACAGGTTACGAGCAGTACTTC.